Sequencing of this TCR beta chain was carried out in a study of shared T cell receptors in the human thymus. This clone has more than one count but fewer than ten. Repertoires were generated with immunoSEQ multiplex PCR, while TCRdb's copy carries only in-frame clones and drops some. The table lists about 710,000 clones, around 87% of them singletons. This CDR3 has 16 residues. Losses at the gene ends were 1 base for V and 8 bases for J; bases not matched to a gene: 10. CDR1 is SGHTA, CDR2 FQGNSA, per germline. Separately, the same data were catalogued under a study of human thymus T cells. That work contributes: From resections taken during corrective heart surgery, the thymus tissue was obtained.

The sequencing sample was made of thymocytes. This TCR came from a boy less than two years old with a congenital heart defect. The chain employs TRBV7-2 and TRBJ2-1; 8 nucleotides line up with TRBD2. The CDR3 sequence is CASSLVGSGSGDEQFF. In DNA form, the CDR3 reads TGTGCCAGCAGCTTAGTTGGGAGCGGGAGCGGGGATGAGCAGTTCTTC.